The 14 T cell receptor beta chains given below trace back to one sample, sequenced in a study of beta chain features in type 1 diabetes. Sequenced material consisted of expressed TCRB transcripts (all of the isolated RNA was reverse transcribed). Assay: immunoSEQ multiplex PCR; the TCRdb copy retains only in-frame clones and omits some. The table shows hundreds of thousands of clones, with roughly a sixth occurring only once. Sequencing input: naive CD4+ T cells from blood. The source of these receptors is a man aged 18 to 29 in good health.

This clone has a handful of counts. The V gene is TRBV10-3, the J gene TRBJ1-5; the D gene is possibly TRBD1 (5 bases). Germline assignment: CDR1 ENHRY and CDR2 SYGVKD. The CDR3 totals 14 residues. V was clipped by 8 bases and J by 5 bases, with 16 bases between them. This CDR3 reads CAIGRGEVDQPQHF. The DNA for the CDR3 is TGTGCCATCGGCCGGGGGGAGGTTGATCAGCCCCAGCATTTT.

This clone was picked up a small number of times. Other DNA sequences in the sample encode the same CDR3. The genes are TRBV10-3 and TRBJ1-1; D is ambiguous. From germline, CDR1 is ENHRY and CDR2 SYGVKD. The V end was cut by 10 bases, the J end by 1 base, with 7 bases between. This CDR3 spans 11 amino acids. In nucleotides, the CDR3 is TGTGCCAGTCGCCAGAACACTGAAGCTTTCTTT. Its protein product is CASRQNTEAFF.

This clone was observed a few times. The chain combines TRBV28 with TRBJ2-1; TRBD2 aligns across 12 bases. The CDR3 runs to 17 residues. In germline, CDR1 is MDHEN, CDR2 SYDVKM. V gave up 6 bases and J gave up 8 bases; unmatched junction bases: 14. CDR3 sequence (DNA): TGTGCCAGCAGCCCCATTGCTAGCGGGGGGGCCAAGGATGAGCAGTTCTTC. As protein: CASSPIASGGAKDEQFF.

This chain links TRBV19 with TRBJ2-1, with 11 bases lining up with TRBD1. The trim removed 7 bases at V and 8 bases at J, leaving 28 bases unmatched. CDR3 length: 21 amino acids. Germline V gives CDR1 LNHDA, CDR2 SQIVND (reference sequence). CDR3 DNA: TGTGCCAGTACTCGGACAGGGGGCGCGAGACTAGCGCTCCGCTACAAAGATGAGCAGTTCTTC. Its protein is CASTRTGGARLALRYKDEQFF.

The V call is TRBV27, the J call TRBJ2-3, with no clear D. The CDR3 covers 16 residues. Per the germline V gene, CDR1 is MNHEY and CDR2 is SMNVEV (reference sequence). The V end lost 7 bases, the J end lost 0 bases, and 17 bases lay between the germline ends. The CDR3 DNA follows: TGTGCCAGCAACGAAAGGCACGTCCCTAGCACAGATACGCAGTATTTT. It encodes CASNERHVPSTDTQYF.

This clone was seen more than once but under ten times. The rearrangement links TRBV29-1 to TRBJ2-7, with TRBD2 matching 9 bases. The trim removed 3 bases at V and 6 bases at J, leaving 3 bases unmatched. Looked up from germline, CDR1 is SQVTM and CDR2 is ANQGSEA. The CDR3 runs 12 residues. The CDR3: CSVDWRGGEQYF. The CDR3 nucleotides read TGCAGCGTTGACTGGCGGGGGGGCGAGCAGTACTTC.

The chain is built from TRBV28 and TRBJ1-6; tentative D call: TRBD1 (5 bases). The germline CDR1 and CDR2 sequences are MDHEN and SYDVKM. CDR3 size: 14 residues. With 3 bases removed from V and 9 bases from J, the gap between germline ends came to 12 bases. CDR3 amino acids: CASSFRTTLSPLHF. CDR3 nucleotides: TGTGCCAGCAGTTTTCGGACAACCCTTTCACCCCTCCACTTT.

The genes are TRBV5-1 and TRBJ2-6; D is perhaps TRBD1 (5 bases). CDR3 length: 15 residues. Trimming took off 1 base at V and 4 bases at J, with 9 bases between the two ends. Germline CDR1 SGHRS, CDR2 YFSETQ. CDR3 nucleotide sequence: TGCGCCAGCAGCTTGTGGGGCGCCGGGGCCAACGTCCTGACTTTC. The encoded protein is CASSLWGAGANVLTF.

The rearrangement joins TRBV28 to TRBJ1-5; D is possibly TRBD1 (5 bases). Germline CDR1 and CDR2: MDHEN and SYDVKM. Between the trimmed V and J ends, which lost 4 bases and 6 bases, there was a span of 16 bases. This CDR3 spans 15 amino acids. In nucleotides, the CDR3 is TGTGCCAGCAGTTCGTCTGGGAGGGGAACTCAGCCCCAGCATTTT. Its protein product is CASSSSGRGTQPQHF.

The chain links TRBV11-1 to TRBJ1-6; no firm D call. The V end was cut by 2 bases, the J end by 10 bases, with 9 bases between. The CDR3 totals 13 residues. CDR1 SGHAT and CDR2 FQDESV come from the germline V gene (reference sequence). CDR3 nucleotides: TGTGCCAGCAGCTTACTTAGGGAATCACCCCTCCACTTT. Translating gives CASSLLRESPLHF.

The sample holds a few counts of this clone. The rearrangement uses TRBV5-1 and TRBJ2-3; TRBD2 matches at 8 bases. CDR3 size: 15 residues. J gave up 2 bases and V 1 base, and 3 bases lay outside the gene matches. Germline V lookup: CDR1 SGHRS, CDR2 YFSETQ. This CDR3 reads CASSLTSGYTDTQYF. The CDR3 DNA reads TGCGCCAGCAGCTTGACTAGCGGCTACACAGATACGCAGTATTTT.

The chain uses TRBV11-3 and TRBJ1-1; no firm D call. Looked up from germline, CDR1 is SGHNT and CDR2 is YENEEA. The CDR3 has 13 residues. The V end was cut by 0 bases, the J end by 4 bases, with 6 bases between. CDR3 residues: CASSLDPGTEAFF. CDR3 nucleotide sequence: TGTGCCAGCAGCTTAGACCCCGGCACTGAAGCTTTCTTT.

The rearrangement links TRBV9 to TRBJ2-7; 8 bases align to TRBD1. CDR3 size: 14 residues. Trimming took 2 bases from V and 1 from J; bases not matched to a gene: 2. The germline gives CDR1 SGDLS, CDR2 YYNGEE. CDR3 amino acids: CASSVDRASYEQYF. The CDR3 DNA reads TGTGCCAGCAGCGTGGACAGGGCTTCCTACGAGCAGTACTTC.

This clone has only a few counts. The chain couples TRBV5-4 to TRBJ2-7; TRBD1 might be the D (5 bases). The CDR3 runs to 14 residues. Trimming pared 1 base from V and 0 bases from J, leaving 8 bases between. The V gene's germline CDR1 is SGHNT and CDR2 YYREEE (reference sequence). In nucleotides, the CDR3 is TGTGCCAGCAGCTTGCAGGGTCCCTCCTACGAGCAGTACTTC. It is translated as CASSLQGPSYEQYF.